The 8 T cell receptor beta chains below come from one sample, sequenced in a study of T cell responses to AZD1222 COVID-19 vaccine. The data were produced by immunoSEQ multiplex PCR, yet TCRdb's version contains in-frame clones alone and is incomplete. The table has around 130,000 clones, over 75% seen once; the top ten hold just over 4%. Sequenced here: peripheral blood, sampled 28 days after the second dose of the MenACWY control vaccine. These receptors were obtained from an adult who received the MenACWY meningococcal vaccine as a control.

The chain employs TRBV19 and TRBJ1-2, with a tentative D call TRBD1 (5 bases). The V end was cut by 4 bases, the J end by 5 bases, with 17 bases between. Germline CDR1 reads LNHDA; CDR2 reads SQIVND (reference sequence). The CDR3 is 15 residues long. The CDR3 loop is CASSTWGQKQYGYTF. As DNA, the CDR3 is TGTGCCAGTAGTACATGGGGCCAGAAGCAGTATGGCTACACCTTC.

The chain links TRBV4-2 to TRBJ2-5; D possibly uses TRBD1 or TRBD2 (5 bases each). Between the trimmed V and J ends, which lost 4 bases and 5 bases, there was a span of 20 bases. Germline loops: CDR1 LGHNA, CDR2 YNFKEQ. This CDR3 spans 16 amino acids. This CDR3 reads CASSPDGTISGETQYF. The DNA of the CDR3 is TGTGCCAGCAGCCCGGACGGGACCATCAGTGGGGAGACCCAGTACTTC.

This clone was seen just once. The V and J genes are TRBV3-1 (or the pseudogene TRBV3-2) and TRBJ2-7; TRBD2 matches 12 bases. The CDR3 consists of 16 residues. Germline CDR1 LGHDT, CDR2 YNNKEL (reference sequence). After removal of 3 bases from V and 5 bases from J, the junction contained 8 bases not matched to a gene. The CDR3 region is CASSHSGLAGLDEQYF. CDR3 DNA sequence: TGTGCCAGCAGCCACTCCGGACTAGCGGGACTGGACGAGCAGTACTTC.

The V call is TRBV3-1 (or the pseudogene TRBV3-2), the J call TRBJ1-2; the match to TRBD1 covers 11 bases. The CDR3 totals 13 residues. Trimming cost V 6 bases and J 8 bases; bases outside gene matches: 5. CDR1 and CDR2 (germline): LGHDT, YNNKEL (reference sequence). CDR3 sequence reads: CASSRGTGGGYTF. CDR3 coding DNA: TGTGCCAGCAGTCGAGGGACAGGGGGGGGCTACACCTTC.

The CDR3 spells CASSSPGTNSYEQYF. The CDR3 region has the DNA TGTGCCAGCAGCTCGCCCGGGACTAACTCCTACGAGCAGTACTTC. This chain uses TRBV7-8 with TRBJ2-7; TRBD2 matches 7 bases. The CDR3 has 15 residues. V lost 4 bases and J lost 0; bases outside the gene matches: 6. The germline CDR1 and CDR2 sequences are SGHVS and FQNEAQ. The variable domain in full, with the rest retrieved from reference TRBV7-8 and TRBJ2-7, is GAGVSQSPRYKVAKRGQDVALRCDPISGHVSLFWYQQALGQGPEFLTYFQNEAQLDKSGLPSDRFFAERPEGSVSTLKIQRTQQEDSAVYLCASSSPGTNSYEQYFGPGTRLTVT.

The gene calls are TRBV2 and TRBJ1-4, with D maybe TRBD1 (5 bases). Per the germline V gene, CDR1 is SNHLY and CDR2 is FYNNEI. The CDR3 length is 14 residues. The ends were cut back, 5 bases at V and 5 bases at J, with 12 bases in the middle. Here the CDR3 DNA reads TGTGCCAGCAGTAGGGACGGGGAGAATGAAAAACTGTTTTTT. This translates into CASSRDGENEKLFF.

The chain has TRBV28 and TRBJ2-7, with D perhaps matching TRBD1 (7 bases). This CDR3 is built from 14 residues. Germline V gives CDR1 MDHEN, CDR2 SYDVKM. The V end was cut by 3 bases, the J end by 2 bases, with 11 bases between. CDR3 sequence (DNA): TGTGCCAGCAGTTTTCAGGGGGGCCCCTACGAGCAGTACGTC. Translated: CASSFQGGPYEQYV.

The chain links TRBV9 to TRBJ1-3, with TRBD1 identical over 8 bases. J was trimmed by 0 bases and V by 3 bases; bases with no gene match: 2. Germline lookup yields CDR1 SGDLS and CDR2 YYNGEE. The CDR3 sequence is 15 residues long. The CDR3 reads CASSAGQGSGNTIYF. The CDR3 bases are TGTGCCAGCAGCGCAGGACAGGGCTCTGGAAACACCATATATTTT.